This T cell receptor (beta chain) is from a study of T cells expressing NK-cell markers. This CDR3 is 15 amino acids long. CDR1 MDHEN and CDR2 SYDVKM come from the germline V gene. With the 5' RACE reads reprocessed, TCRdb shows one record per CDR3 protein and no DNA. This table lists 500,000 to 600,000 distinct CDR3 sequences. The TCR originated in a young man in good health. The specimen sequenced was blood T cells: a sorted CD56 or NKG2C T cell subset, CD4+ or CD8+ T cells, or bulk PBMC T cells (not recorded which). This rearrangement joins TRBV28 to TRBJ2-7; TCRdb picks TRBD2, but there is no DNA to check that call. CDR3 sequence: CASSLMGTHSDEQYF.